The sequence of this T cell receptor (beta chain) was determined in a study of blood T cell repertoires in COVID-19. As for the study in general: Both acute and convalescent COVID-19 samples were obtained from the United States, Italy and Spain. In each case, the material was cDNA or gDNA derived from T cells, B-cell-depleted T cells, or PBMCs.

Germline CDR1 MNHEY, CDR2 SMNVEV (reference sequence). CDR3 size: 15 residues. V lost 4 bases and J 3 bases, leaving 15 bases between the germline ends. Authors' processing steps: The assay estimated nucleated cells by amplifying reference gene primers. Sequenced by immunoSEQ multiplex PCR; TCRdb stores in-frame clones only, minus some. V, J and clone size are those of that table, while D and trimming were read from the DNA. Of 150,000 to 200,000 clones listed, around 81% are singletons. This chain joins TRBV27 and TRBJ1-2, with D possibly TRBD1 on 6 matching bases. Sequencing was carried out using peripheral blood. The TCR was taken from a man between 60 and 70 years old with active or convalescent COVID-19. The CDR3 loop is CASSSSGQSHYGYTF. The CDR3 bases are TGTGCCAGCAGTTCCTCGGGACAAAGCCACTATGGCTACACCTTC.